The next 15 T cell receptor beta chains were all read from a single sample in a study of shared clonotypes between healthy human individuals. This table comes from immunoSEQ multiplex PCR, and its TCRdb copy is limited to in-frame clones, with some not included. The data show roughly 2.6 million clones, about 92% seen once. The sequencing sample was made of naive CD4+ T cells sorted from blood. Subset here: CD45RA+ positively selected. Source of these receptors: a man aged 18-30 years in good health.

The chain links TRBV10-3 to TRBJ2-2; 12 bases line up with TRBD2. V lost 5 bases and J lost 3; bases outside the gene matches: 4. CDR3 length: 16 amino acids. Germline V lookup: CDR1 ENHRY, CDR2 SYGVKD. In DNA, the CDR3 is TGTGCCATCAGTCCTTCTAGCGGGGGGGACACCGGGGAGCTGTTTTTT. Protein sequence: CAISPSSGGDTGELFF.

This sequence joins TRBV6-6 and TRBJ2-4; D remains ambiguous. Germline loops: CDR1 MNHNY, CDR2 SVGAGI (reference sequence). The CDR3 length is 14 residues. Trimming removed 7 bases from V and 3 bases from J, with 13 bases in between. CDR3 sequence reads: CASTAWVDKNIQYF. For the CDR3, the DNA is TGTGCCAGCACCGCCTGGGTGGACAAAAACATTCAGTACTTC.

The chain combines TRBV30 with TRBJ2-5; maybe TRBD1 (6 bases). This CDR3 has 13 amino acids. Trimming shortened V by 4 bases and J by 3 bases, and 12 bases separated the two germline ends. The V gene's germline CDR1 is GTSNPN and CDR2 SVGIG (reference sequence). In nucleotides, the CDR3 is TGTGCCTGGAACAAGGGGACAAAAGAGACCCAGTACTTC. Its translation is CAWNKGTKETQYF.

This clone showed up just once. This chain links TRBV6-1 with TRBJ2-1; no clear D gene. CDR3 length: 13 amino acids. The germline V gene has CDR1 MNHNS and CDR2 SASEGT. Trimming took off 6 bases at V and 6 bases at J, with 12 bases between the two ends. The CDR3, as DNA: TGTGCCAGCAGAAACTTCCTAGGCAATGAGCAGTTCTTC. It encodes CASRNFLGNEQFF.

This clone was found once. The CDR3 bases are TGTGCCAGCAGTCCCCTTGTGGGGGACGGCGCTTTCTTT. Translation gives CASSPLVGDGAFF. The genes are TRBV28 and TRBJ1-1; perhaps TRBD1 as D (5 bases). The CDR3 extends over 13 amino acids. Germline V gene data show CDR1 as MDHEN and CDR2 as SYDVKM. V lost 5 bases to trimming and J lost 11 bases, with 18 bases between them.

This rearrangement joins TRBV7-2 to TRBJ2-7; maybe TRBD2 (6 bases). The CDR3 has 16 residues. Germline loops: CDR1 SGHTA, CDR2 FQGNSA. With 1 base removed from V and 4 bases from J, the gap between germline ends came to 17 bases. The CDR3 sequence: CASSLGGKTRTYEQYF. CDR3 bases: TGTGCCAGCAGCTTAGGGGGAAAGACTAGGACATACGAGCAGTACTTC.

The V call is TRBV5-6, the J call TRBJ2-3; weak D call: TRBD2 (6 bases). This CDR3 comprises 15 residues. V lost 4 bases, J lost 10 bases, and 22 bases lay in between. Germline loops: CDR1 SGHDT, CDR2 YYEEEE. The CDR3 nucleotides read TGTGCCAGCAGCAGGGAGGTAGCAGCCTCTCAAGCGCAGTATTTT. Translating it yields CASSREVAASQAQYF.

This chain joins TRBV19 and TRBJ2-3; 9 nucleotides align to TRBD2. Germline lookup yields CDR1 LNHDA and CDR2 SQIVND (reference sequence). This CDR3 spans 16 amino acids. J lost 6 bases, V lost 3 bases, and 10 bases had no gene match. The CDR3 is CASSIGGLAPTDTQYF. In DNA, the CDR3 is TGTGCCAGTAGTATCGGTGGACTAGCGCCGACGGATACGCAGTATTTT.

Comments on this clone: Other DNA sequences in the same sample also yield this CDR3. V and J are TRBV7-3 and TRBJ1-1; no clear D gene. CDR1 and CDR2 (germline): SGHTA, FQGTGA. The CDR3 totals 13 residues. Trimming cost V 1 base and J 1 base, with 4 bases left between them. The chain's CDR3 is CASSLRQNTEAFF. Here the CDR3 DNA reads TGTGCCAGCAGCTTAAGGCAGAACACTGAAGCTTTCTTT. Drawing the rest from reference TRBV7-3 and TRBJ1-1, the complete variable domain is GAGVSQTPSNKVTEKGKYVELRCDPISGHTALYWYRQSLGQGPEFLIYFQGTGAADDSGLPNDRFFAVRPEGSVSTLKIQRTERGDSAVYLCASSLRQNTEAFFGQGTRLTVV.

The rearrangement links TRBV7-9 to TRBJ2-3; weak D call: TRBD1 (6 bases). This CDR3 spans 13 amino acids. Deletions cut 6 bases from V and 9 bases from J, with 16 bases between. Germline V lookup: CDR1 SEHNR, CDR2 FQNEAQ (reference sequence). The CDR3 loop reads CASRPIRGNTQYF. Here the CDR3 DNA reads TGTGCCAGCAGACCAATCAGGGGAAACACGCAGTATTTT.

This CDR3 reads CASRNLGAVGYGYTF. The CDR3 bases are TGTGCCAGCAGGAACTTGGGGGCAGTGGGATATGGCTACACCTTC. The chain joins TRBV11-2 to TRBJ1-2, with D perhaps matching TRBD1 (6 bases). V was pared by 6 bases and J by 5 bases, with 19 bases between. The CDR3 extends over 15 amino acids. Germline V gives CDR1 SGHAT, CDR2 FQNNGV.

This clone came up a few times. This chain uses TRBV27 with TRBJ2-1; 7 positions agree with TRBD2. Germline-derived CDR1 and CDR2 are MNHEY and SMNVEV (reference sequence). The CDR3 loop spans 14 amino acids. After removal of 4 bases from V and 6 bases from J, the junction contained 6 bases not matched to a gene. In DNA, the CDR3 is TGTGCCAGCAGTTCCCTAAGCGGGGTCAATGAGCAGTTCTTC. Amino acid sequence: CASSSLSGVNEQFF.

The chain employs TRBV18 and TRBJ1-6, with D perhaps matching TRBD1 (5 bases). Germline loops: CDR1 KGHSH, CDR2 LQKENI. The CDR3 has 15 amino acids. The V gene lost 3 bases and the J gene lost 5 bases, with 11 bases spanning the gap. Here the CDR3 DNA reads TGTGCCAGCTCACCGTGGAGGGACGATAATTCACCCCTCCACTTT. It is translated as CASSPWRDDNSPLHF.

The chain is built from TRBV10-3 and TRBJ1-4; TRBD1 might be the D (5 bases). Germline V gene lookup returns CDR1 ENHRY and CDR2 SYGVKD. Trimming left V 4 bases short and J 0 bases short, with 12 bases between. The CDR3 is 16 residues long. For the CDR3, the DNA is TGTGCCATCAGTGCGCTCAGGGATACAACTAATGAAAAACTGTTTTTT. It translates to CAISALRDTTNEKLFF.

As regards this clone: Other nucleotide sequences in the sample specify the same CDR3. J is TRBJ2-6 and V is TRBV18, with D unresolved. Germline-derived CDR1 and CDR2 are KGHSH and LQKENI. Trimming took 5 bases from V and 0 from J, leaving 5 bases between them. The CDR3 runs to 14 residues. CDR3 loop: CASSRSSGANVLTF. The CDR3 DNA reads as TGTGCCAGCTCAAGGAGCTCTGGGGCCAACGTCCTGACTTTC.